The clone carrying this TCR beta chain was seen more than once but under ten times. The V segment lost 6 bases and the J segment 6 bases; nucleotides outside the gene matches: 4. The CDR3 totals 13 residues. The V gene's germline CDR1 is SNHLY and CDR2 FYNNEI. This specimen belongs to a study of shared clonotypes between healthy human individuals. Produced via immunoSEQ multiplex PCR; TCRdb's table is partial and in-frame only. The sample lists about a million clones, around three quarters seen once, with 0.89% in the top ten. This chain connects TRBV2 to TRBJ2-2; TRBD2 agrees at 7 bases. The material sequenced was memory CD4+ T cells from PBMCs. Sample subset: CD45RA-negative fraction. This clonotype originated in a man between 18 and 29 years old in good health. Some clones in this sample may be carry-over from other donors' samples. The CDR3 sequence is CASRTGGPGELFF. The CDR3 bases are TGTGCCAGCAGGACGGGGGGTCCCGGGGAGCTGTTTTTT.